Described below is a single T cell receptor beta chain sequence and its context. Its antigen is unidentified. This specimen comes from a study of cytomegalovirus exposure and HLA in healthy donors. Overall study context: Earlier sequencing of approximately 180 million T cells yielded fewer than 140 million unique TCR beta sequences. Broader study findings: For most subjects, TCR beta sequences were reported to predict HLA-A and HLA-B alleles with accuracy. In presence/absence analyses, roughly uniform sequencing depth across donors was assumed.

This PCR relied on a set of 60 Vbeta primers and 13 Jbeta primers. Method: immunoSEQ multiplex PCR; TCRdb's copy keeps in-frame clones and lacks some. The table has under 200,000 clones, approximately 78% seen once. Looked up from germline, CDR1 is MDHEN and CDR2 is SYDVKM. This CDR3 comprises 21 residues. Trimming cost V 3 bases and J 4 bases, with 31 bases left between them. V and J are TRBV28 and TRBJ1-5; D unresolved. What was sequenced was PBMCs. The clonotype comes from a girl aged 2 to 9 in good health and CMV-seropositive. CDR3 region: CASSFPSVPKKYFYPNQPQHF. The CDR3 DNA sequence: TGTGCCAGCAGTTTCCCATCGGTCCCAAAAAAGTATTTCTACCCTAATCAGCCCCAGCATTTT.